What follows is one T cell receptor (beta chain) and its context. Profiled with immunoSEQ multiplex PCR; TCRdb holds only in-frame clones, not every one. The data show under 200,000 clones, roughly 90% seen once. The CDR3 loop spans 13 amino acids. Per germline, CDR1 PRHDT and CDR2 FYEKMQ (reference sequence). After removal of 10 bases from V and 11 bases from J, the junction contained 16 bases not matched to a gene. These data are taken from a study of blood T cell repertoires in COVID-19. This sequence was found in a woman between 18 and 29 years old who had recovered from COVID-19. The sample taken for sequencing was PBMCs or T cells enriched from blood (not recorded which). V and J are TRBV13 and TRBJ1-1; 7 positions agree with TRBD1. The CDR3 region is CATSPRTGPKAFF. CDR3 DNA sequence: TGTGCCACCTCCCCGCGGACAGGTCCTAAGGCTTTCTTT. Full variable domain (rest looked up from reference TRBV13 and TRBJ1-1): AAGVIQSPRHLIKEKRETATLKCYPIPRHDTVYWYQQGPGQDPQFLISFYEKMQSDKGSIPDRFSAQQFSDYHSELNMSSLELGDSALYFCATSPRTGPKAFFGQGTRLTVV.